The 15 T cell receptor beta chains below all came from one sample that was sequenced in a study of T cell repertoires in cytomegalovirus infection. TCRdb ran MiXCR on the reads and lists one entry per CDR3 protein. Among roughly 720,000 distinct CDR3 sequences listed, 35% to 40% were seen once. Sequences were obtained from PBMCs. The receptors here all came from a human donor in good health (CMV status not recorded). Some clones in this sample may be carry-over from other donors' samples.

The chain carries TRBV5-1 and TRBJ2-7; D uncertain. Trimming removed 6 bases at V and 13 bases at J, with 8 bases between. Germline CDR1 is SGHRS and CDR2 is YFSETQ. This CDR3 is built from 8 residues. The DNA for the CDR3 is TGCGCCAGCAAGATCTATTACTTC. This encodes CASKIYYF.

The genes are TRBV25-1 and TRBJ2-1, with 9 bases aligning to TRBD1. V was pared by 4 bases and J by 4 bases, with 14 bases of the junction left unmatched. The CDR3 has 18 residues. Germline-derived CDR1 and CDR2 are MGHDK and SYGVNS. The CDR3 nucleotides read TGTGCCAGCAGTGGCGGGATCACCGGGACAGGGCGTTACAATGAGCAGTTCTTC. This gives the protein CASSGGITGTGRYNEQFF.

The genes are TRBV20-1 and TRBJ2-2; D remains unclear. V was pared by 0 bases and J by 7 bases, with 6 bases between. The CDR3 sequence is 12 residues long. Germline V gives CDR1 DFQATT, CDR2 SNEGSKA (reference sequence). Here the CDR3 DNA reads TGCAGTGCTAGAGATTCAAGCGGGGAGCTGTTTTTT. As protein: CSARDSSGELFF.

The genes are TRBV7-2 and TRBJ1-2, with a possible D match to TRBD1 (5 bases). From germline, CDR1 is SGHTA and CDR2 FQGNSA. The CDR3 is 14 amino acids. V lost 4 bases to trimming and J lost 3 bases, with 12 bases between them. Written as DNA, the CDR3 is TGTGCCAGCAGCTCGGGACGCCTTCACTATGGCTACACCTTC. Its translation: CASSSGRLHYGYTF.

A few counts support this clonotype. J is TRBJ2-6 and V is TRBV4-2, with D possibly matching TRBD2 (5 bases). Per the germline V gene, CDR1 is LGHNA and CDR2 is YNFKEQ. CDR3 size: 18 residues. V lost 4 bases and J 1 base, leaving 17 bases between the germline ends. CDR3 sequence reads: CASSLYQTRLSGANVLTF. For the CDR3, the DNA is TGTGCCAGCAGCCTCTACCAAACTAGGCTATCTGGGGCCAACGTCCTGACTTTC.

This clonotype was seen ten or more times. The chain combines TRBV7-9 with TRBJ2-7; TRBD1 agrees at 9 bases. Trimming cost V 2 bases and J 5 bases; bases outside gene matches: 25. The CDR3 covers 21 residues. From germline, CDR1 is SEHNR and CDR2 FQNEAQ (reference sequence). Here the CDR3 reads CASSLTGGPVGIRGNKDEQYF. CDR3 coding DNA: TGTGCCAGCAGCTTAACAGGGGGCCCCGTAGGGATCCGCGGGAATAAAGACGAGCAGTACTTC.

J is TRBJ1-5 and V is TRBV19; TRBD1 matches at 7 bases. The CDR3 sequence is 12 residues long. Germline V lookup: CDR1 LNHDA, CDR2 SQIVND (reference sequence). The V gene end was trimmed by 10 bases and the J gene end by 6 bases; junction bases not matched to a gene: 6. The CDR3 DNA follows: TGTGCCACTAGACAGGGCGGTCAGCCCCAGCATTTT. Translation gives CATRQGGQPQHF.

This clonotype was observed a handful of times. The chain combines TRBV24-1 with TRBJ2-1; 7 bases are shared with TRBD2. CDR1 is KGHDR and CDR2 is SFDVKD in the germline V gene. With V trimmed by 3 bases and J by 10 bases, 11 bases remained unmatched. The CDR3 has 15 residues. The CDR3 DNA sequence: TGTGCCACCAGTGATGTGCTTGCGGGAGAGGGCGAGCAGTTCTTC. This encodes CATSDVLAGEGEQFF.

This sequence joins TRBV20-1 and TRBJ1-6; the D gene is possibly TRBD1 (6 bases). In germline, CDR1 is DFQATT, CDR2 SNEGSKA (reference sequence). The CDR3 runs to 14 residues. Trimming took off 1 base at V and 4 bases at J, with 8 bases between the two ends. The CDR3 protein is CSARGGQYNSPLHF. CDR3 sequence (DNA): TGCAGTGCTAGAGGCGGACAGTATAATTCACCCCTCCACTTT.

This clonotype turned up a few times. The J gene is TRBJ2-2, the V gene TRBV27; 9 nucleotides align to TRBD1. Germline V gene sequence: CDR1 MNHEY, CDR2 SMNVEV (reference sequence). Trimming at V came to 3 bases and at J to 5 bases, leaving 7 bases not matched to a gene. The CDR3 spans 16 residues. This chain's CDR3 is CASSLPGTGRTGELFF. For the CDR3, the DNA is TGTGCCAGCAGTTTGCCCGGGACAGGGAGAACCGGGGAGCTGTTTTTT.

This clonotype was counted many times. The chain joins TRBV12-3 or TRBV12-4 to TRBJ2-4, with 7 bases identical to TRBD2. V was clipped by 4 bases and J by 1 base; unmatched bases: 4. The CDR3 has 15 residues. The CDR3 loop reads CASSWRGIAKNIQYF. CDR3 bases: TGTGCCAGCAGTTGGCGGGGGATCGCCAAAAACATTCAGTACTTC.

This clonotype was counted at least ten times. CDR3 region: CASSLTVQPRELFF. The CDR3 bases are TGTGCCAGCAGCTTAACGGTTCAGCCGAGGGAGCTGTTTTTT. The chain is built from TRBV7-2 and TRBJ2-2, with unresolved D. Germline V gene data show CDR1 as SGHTA and CDR2 as FQGNSA. The ends were cut back, 2 bases at V and 9 bases at J, with 13 bases in the middle. The CDR3 sequence is 14 residues long.

This chain links TRBV5-1 with TRBJ2-7, with D hard to call. Germline CDR1 and CDR2: SGHRS and YFSETQ. The V gene lost 5 bases and the J gene lost 5 bases, with 23 bases spanning the gap. The CDR3 consists of 16 residues. CDR3 sequence (DNA): TGCGCCAGCAGACGGAAGTCCGAGCACCTTCTGGACGAGCAGTACTTC. This codes for CASRRKSEHLLDEQYF.

This clonotype turned up a few times. The chain is built from TRBV19 and TRBJ1-5, with TRBD1 matching 8 bases. Germline CDR1 reads LNHDA; CDR2 reads SQIVND (reference sequence). The CDR3 consists of 19 residues. V shed 2 bases, J shed 6 bases, and the junction held 18 bases outside the gene matches. CDR3 amino acids: CASSIYGTGILTGRQPQHF. CDR3 bases: TGTGCCAGTAGTATATACGGGACAGGAATATTAACGGGACGTCAGCCCCAGCATTTT. Drawing the rest from reference TRBV19 and TRBJ1-5, the complete variable domain is DGGITQSPKYLFRKEGQNVTLSCEQNLNHDAMYWYRQDPGQGLRLIYYSQIVNDFQKGDIAEGYSVSREKKESFPLTVTSAQKNPTAFYLCASSIYGTGILTGRQPQHFGDGTRLSIL.

This clonotype showed up just a few times. CDR3 nucleotides: TGTGCCGCGGAACCGGGTAGCAATCAGCCCCAGCATTTT. Protein product: CAAEPGSNQPQHF. This rearrangement joins TRBV6-1 to TRBJ1-5; no definite D call. The V gene lost 11 bases and the J gene lost 0 bases, with 11 bases spanning the gap. In germline, CDR1 is MNHNS, CDR2 SASEGT. The CDR3 spans 13 residues.